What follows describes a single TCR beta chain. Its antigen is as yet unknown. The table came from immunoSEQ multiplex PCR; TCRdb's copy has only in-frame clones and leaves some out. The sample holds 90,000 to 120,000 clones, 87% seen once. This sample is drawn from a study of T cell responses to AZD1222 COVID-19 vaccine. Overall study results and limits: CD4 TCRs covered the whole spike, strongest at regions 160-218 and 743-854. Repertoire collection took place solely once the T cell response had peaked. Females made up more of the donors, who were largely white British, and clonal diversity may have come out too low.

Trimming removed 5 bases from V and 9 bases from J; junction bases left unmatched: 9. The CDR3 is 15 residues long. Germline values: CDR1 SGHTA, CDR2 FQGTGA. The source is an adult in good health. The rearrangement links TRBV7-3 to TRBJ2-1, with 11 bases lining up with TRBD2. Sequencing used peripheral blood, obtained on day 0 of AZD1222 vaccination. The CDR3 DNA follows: TGTGCCAGCAGCCGCGTAGCGGGGGGGCTTAGTGAGCAGTTCTTC. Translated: CASSRVAGGLSEQFF.